Listed below are T cell receptor beta chains from one sample, sequenced in a study of response to subunit inactivated influenza vaccine. A single record per CDR3 protein comes from TCRdb applying MiXCR to the RT-PCR reads. This sample has 500,000 to 600,000 distinct CDR3 sequences, with around 8% found just once. Source: PBMCs from blood, taken around 25 months after vaccination. These receptors all stem from a man aged 50 to 75 who received an inactivated influenza vaccine. CDR3s include the opening cysteine and the closing phenylalanine or tryptophan. A D gene is named only where the DNA matches it firmly. Expanded clones are given a class, and other clones once, few, many or no size at all.

d_gene: TRBD1; abundance: few; v_gene: TRBV27; j_gene: TRBJ1-5; CDR3aa: CASSTGQGGVQPQHF; CDR3nt: TGTGCCAGCAGTACGGGACAGGGAGGAGTTCAGCCCCAGCATTTT
d_gene: NA; abundance: NA; v_gene: TRBV5-5; j_gene: TRBJ1-6; CDR3aa: CASSLDIPENSPLHF; CDR3nt: TGTGCCAGCAGCTTGGATATCCCTGAGAATTCACCCCTCCACTTT
d_gene: NA; abundance: once; v_gene: TRBV4-2; j_gene: TRBJ2-5; CDR3aa: CASSQGRDQETQYF; CDR3nt: TGTGCCAGCAGCCAAGGCAGGGACCAAGAGACCCAGTACTTC
d_gene: NA; abundance: few; v_gene: TRBV9; j_gene: TRBJ2-5; CDR3aa: CASSAQTGHQETQYF; CDR3nt: TGTGCCAGCAGCGCCCAGACAGGACACCAAGAGACCCAGTACTTC
d_gene: TRBD1; abundance: many; v_gene: TRBV7-9; j_gene: TRBJ1-2; CDR3aa: CASSRSGTGSLGYTF; CDR3nt: TGTGCCAGCAGTCGATCCGGGACAGGGTCCCTTGGCTACACCTTC
d_gene: NA; abundance: NA; v_gene: TRBV28; j_gene: TRBJ2-1; CDR3aa: CASSLPRAGRSYNEQFF; CDR3nt: TGTGCCAGCAGTTTACCACGGGCAGGAAGGTCCTACAATGAGCAGTTCTTC
d_gene: TRBD2; abundance: NA; v_gene: TRBV6-5; j_gene: TRBJ2-4; CDR3aa: CASSYSGGGAKNIQYF; CDR3nt: TGTGCCAGCAGTTACTCTGGCGGGGGAGCCAAAAACATTCAGTACTTC
d_gene: TRBD1; abundance: NA; v_gene: TRBV7-2; j_gene: TRBJ2-2; CDR3aa: CASSAGRGLTGELFF; CDR3nt: TGTGCCAGCAGCGCCGGCAGGGGGCTGACCGGGGAGCTGTTTTTT
d_gene: TRBD2; abundance: NA; v_gene: TRBV3-1; j_gene: TRBJ2-1; CDR3aa: CASGLSGRLGNEQFF; CDR3nt: TGTGCCAGCGGCCTTAGCGGGAGATTAGGCAATGAGCAGTTCTTC
d_gene: NA; abundance: NA; v_gene: TRBV6-2/TRBV6-3; j_gene: TRBJ2-4; CDR3aa: CASKQGSKNIQYF; CDR3nt: TGTGCCAGCAAGCAGGGCTCCAAAAACATTCAGTACTTC
d_gene: NA; abundance: few; v_gene: TRBV6-5; j_gene: TRBJ1-5; CDR3aa: CASSYAGSNQPQHF; CDR3nt: TGTGCCAGCAGTTACGCGGGCAGCAATCAGCCCCAGCATTTT
d_gene: NA; abundance: NA; v_gene: TRBV12-3/TRBV12-4; j_gene: TRBJ2-3; CDR3aa: CASSPHIRGDTQYF; CDR3nt: TGTGCCAGCAGCCCGCACATCCGAGGGGATACGCAGTATTTT
d_gene: NA; abundance: many; v_gene: TRBV10-3; j_gene: TRBJ2-3; CDR3aa: CAILLADTQYF; CDR3nt: TGTGCCATCTTGCTAGCGGATACGCAGTATTTT
d_gene: NA; abundance: NA; v_gene: TRBV29-1; j_gene: TRBJ2-7; CDR3aa: CSVARGAHYEQYF; CDR3nt: TGCAGCGTAGCCCGGGGGGCTCACTACGAGCAGTACTTC
d_gene: NA; abundance: few; v_gene: TRBV15; j_gene: TRBJ1-1; CDR3aa: CATGGGKSTEAFF; CDR3nt: TGTGCCACCGGTGGCGGGAAGAGCACTGAAGCTTTCTTT
d_gene: NA; abundance: NA; v_gene: TRBV5-6; j_gene: TRBJ2-1; CDR3aa: CASSFDLESSYNEQFF; CDR3nt: TGTGCCAGCAGCTTCGATCTGGAGAGCTCCTACAATGAGCAGTTCTTC
d_gene: NA; abundance: few; v_gene: TRBV7-2; j_gene: TRBJ1-3; CDR3aa: CASSSPPGGAGNTIYF; CDR3nt: TGTGCCAGCAGCTCGCCCCCTGGGGGAGCTGGAAACACCATATATTTT
d_gene: NA; abundance: many; v_gene: TRBV20-1; j_gene: TRBJ2-1; CDR3aa: CSARIEGRSNEQFF; CDR3nt: TGCAGTGCTAGAATTGAGGGACGAAGCAATGAGCAGTTCTTC
d_gene: TRBD2; abundance: many; v_gene: TRBV4-3; j_gene: TRBJ2-1; CDR3aa: CASSQGTAGTNNEQFF; CDR3nt: TGCGCCAGCAGCCAAGGAACAGCGGGGACTAACAATGAGCAGTTCTTC
d_gene: NA; abundance: few; v_gene: TRBV6-2/TRBV6-3; j_gene: TRBJ1-5; CDR3aa: CASSYGGQGSQPQHF; CDR3nt: TGTGCCAGCAGTTACGGGGGCCAGGGCAGTCAGCCCCAGCATTTT
d_gene: TRBD2; abundance: NA; v_gene: TRBV29-1; j_gene: TRBJ2-1; CDR3aa: CSVDRLAEAALF; CDR3nt: TGCAGCGTTGACCGCCTAGCGGAGGCGGCCCTCTTC
d_gene: NA; abundance: NA; v_gene: TRBV12-3/TRBV12-4; j_gene: TRBJ2-3; CDR3aa: CASTMGTSTDTQYF; CDR3nt: TGTGCCAGCACTATGGGGACTAGCACAGATACGCAGTATTTT
d_gene: NA; abundance: few; v_gene: TRBV7-8; j_gene: TRBJ1-5; CDR3aa: CASSLAGGRNQPQHF; CDR3nt: TGTGCCAGCAGCTTAGCGGGGGGGCGCAATCAGCCCCAGCATTTT
d_gene: NA; abundance: NA; v_gene: TRBV12-3/TRBV12-4; j_gene: TRBJ2-6; CDR3aa: CASRPPGQRSGANVLTF; CDR3nt: TGTGCCAGCAGGCCCCCGGGACAAAGATCTGGGGCCAACGTCCTGACTTTC
d_gene: TRBD1; abundance: many; v_gene: TRBV29-1; j_gene: TRBJ1-2; CDR3aa: CSVAGELTGDHYGYTF; CDR3nt: TGCAGCGTTGCGGGAGAGCTAACAGGGGACCACTATGGCTACACCTTC
d_gene: NA; abundance: many; v_gene: TRBV5-1; j_gene: TRBJ1-2; CDR3aa: CASSTGPAYGYTF; CDR3nt: TGCGCCAGCAGCACAGGGCCTGCCTATGGCTACACCTTC
d_gene: TRBD2; abundance: NA; v_gene: TRBV10-3; j_gene: TRBJ2-7; CDR3aa: CAITGGSAYEQYF; CDR3nt: TGTGCCATCACGGGCGGGAGCGCCTACGAGCAGTACTTC
d_gene: TRBD1; abundance: few; v_gene: TRBV10-3; j_gene: TRBJ1-2; CDR3aa: CAISEGTGVYTF; CDR3nt: TGTGCCATCAGTGAGGGGACAGGGGTCTACACCTTC
d_gene: NA; abundance: many; v_gene: TRBV4-3; j_gene: TRBJ1-4; CDR3aa: CASSLRGTTNEKLFF; CDR3nt: TGCGCCAGCAGCCTAAGGGGGACAACTAATGAAAAACTGTTTTTT